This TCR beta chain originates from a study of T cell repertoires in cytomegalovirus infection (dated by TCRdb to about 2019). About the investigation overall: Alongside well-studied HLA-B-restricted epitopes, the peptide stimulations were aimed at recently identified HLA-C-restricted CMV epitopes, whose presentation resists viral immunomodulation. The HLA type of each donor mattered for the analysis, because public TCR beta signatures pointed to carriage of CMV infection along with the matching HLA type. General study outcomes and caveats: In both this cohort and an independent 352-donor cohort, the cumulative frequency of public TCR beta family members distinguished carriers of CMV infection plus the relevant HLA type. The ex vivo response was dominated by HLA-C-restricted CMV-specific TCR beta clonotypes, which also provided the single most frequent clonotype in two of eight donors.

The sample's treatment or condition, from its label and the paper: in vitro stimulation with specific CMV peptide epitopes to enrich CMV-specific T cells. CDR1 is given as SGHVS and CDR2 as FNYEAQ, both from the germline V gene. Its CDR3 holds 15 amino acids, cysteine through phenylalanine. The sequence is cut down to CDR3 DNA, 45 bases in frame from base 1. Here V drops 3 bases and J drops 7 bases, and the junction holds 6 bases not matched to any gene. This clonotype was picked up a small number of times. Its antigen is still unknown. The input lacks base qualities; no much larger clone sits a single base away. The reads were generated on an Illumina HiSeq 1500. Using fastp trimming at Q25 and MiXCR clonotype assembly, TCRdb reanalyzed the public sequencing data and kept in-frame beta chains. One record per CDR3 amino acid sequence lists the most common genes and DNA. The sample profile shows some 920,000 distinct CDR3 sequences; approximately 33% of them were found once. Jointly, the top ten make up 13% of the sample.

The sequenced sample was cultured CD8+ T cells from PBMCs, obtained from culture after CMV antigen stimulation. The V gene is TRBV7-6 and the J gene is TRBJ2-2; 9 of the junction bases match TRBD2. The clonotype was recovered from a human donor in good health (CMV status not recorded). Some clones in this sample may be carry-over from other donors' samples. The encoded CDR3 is CASSFARGGLGELFF. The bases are TGTGCCAGCAGCTTCGCGCGGGGGGGCCTCGGGGAGCTGTTTTTT.